The 21 T cell receptor beta chains listed next were all sequenced from one sample in a study of blood T cell repertoires in COVID-19. TCRdb keeps only in-frame clones here, not all; method: immunoSEQ multiplex PCR. This table holds 90,000 or so clones, roughly 87% found once. The sample taken for sequencing was peripheral blood. Every receptor here comes from a woman of 80 years or more with active COVID-19.

The chain combines TRBV5-1 with TRBJ2-1; 14 positions match TRBD2. The CDR3 is made up of 17 amino acids. The germline V gene has CDR1 SGHRS and CDR2 YFSETQ. J gave up 5 bases and V 4 bases, and 8 bases lay outside the gene matches. CDR3 nucleotides: TGCGCCAGCAGCCCAGGGACTAGCGGGAGTGTCCACAATGAGCAGTTCTTC. Protein sequence: CASSPGTSGSVHNEQFF.

The rearrangement links TRBV24-1 to TRBJ2-1; TRBD2 matches at 10 bases. V shed 3 bases and J 6 bases; nucleotides not matched to a gene: 7. The CDR3 runs to 16 residues. Germline V CDR1 and CDR2: KGHDR, SFDVKD. CDR3 nucleotide sequence: TGTGCCACCAGTGATGACAGCGGGAGGGTGACCAATGAGCAGTTCTTC. Amino acid sequence: CATSDDSGRVTNEQFF.

The chain uses TRBV6-2 or TRBV6-3 and TRBJ2-1; no definite D call. Germline CDR1 is MNHEY and CDR2 is SVGEGT. This CDR3 region has 11 residues. V was cut by 5 bases and J by 8 bases, with 7 bases left in between. The CDR3 spells CASSDNDEQFF. The CDR3, as DNA: TGTGCCAGCAGTGACAACGATGAGCAGTTCTTC.

V gene TRBV3-1 (or the pseudogene TRBV3-2) combines with J gene TRBJ2-5; no firm D call. The CDR3 consists of 12 residues. V lost 4 bases to trimming and J lost 5 bases, with 8 bases between them. CDR1 is LGHDT, CDR2 YNNKEL, per germline (reference sequence). The CDR3 DNA reads as TGTGCCAGCAGCCTGTACTGGGAGACCCAGTACTTC. This translates into CASSLYWETQYF.

The rearrangement links TRBV7-2 to TRBJ2-1, with 7 nucleotides matching TRBD2. The trim removed 1 base at V and 5 bases at J, leaving 5 bases unmatched. The CDR3 totals 15 residues. In germline, CDR1 is SGHTA, CDR2 FQGNSA. The DNA of the CDR3 is TGTGCCAGCAGCTTAGAGGCGGGACTACACAATGAGCAGTTCTTC. Its protein is CASSLEAGLHNEQFF.

The gene calls are TRBV19 and TRBJ2-1, with 8 bases aligning to TRBD2. Germline lookup yields CDR1 LNHDA and CDR2 SQIVND (reference sequence). CDR3 length: 14 residues. Germline trimming cut 6 bases from V and 7 bases from J; bases unmatched to any gene: 8. CDR3 nucleotides: TGTGCCAGTAGCTCCGGGAGGGCCGGGAATGAGCAGTTCTTC. Translating it yields CASSSGRAGNEQFF. The full variable domain, rest sourced from reference TRBV19 and TRBJ2-1, is DGGITQSPKYLFRKEGQNVTLSCEQNLNHDAMYWYRQDPGQGLRLIYYSQIVNDFQKGDIAEGYSVSREKKESFPLTVTSAQKNPTAFYLCASSSGRAGNEQFFGPGTRLTVL.

This chain uses TRBV2 with TRBJ2-3; TRBD1 aligns across 7 bases. Germline CDR1 reads SNHLY; CDR2 reads FYNNEI. The V gene end was trimmed by 2 bases and the J gene end by 4 bases; junction bases not matched to a gene: 0. This CDR3 is 13 amino acids long. CDR3 residues: CASSEQGADTQYF. CDR3 sequence (DNA): TGTGCCAGCAGTGAACAGGGGGCAGATACGCAGTATTTT.

The chain has TRBV19 and TRBJ1-3, with TRBD1 matching over 7 bases. CDR1 and CDR2 (germline): LNHDA, SQIVND (reference sequence). The J segment lost 2 bases and the V segment lost 6 bases, leaving 7 bases of the junction unmatched. This CDR3 has 15 residues. This chain's CDR3 is CASSPDRVTGNTIYF. As DNA, the CDR3 is TGTGCCAGTAGCCCTGACAGGGTTACTGGAAACACCATATATTTT.

The chain employs TRBV11-3 and TRBJ2-1; 11 bases agree with TRBD2. The junction had 4 bases not matched to a gene; V was cut back by 5 bases and J by 7 bases. The CDR3 consists of 14 residues. CDR1 and CDR2 from the germline V gene are SGHNT and YENEEA. CDR3 DNA sequence: TGTGCCAGCAGCCCCGTAGCGGGAGGGAATGAGCAGTTCTTC. It specifies CASSPVAGGNEQFF.

The chain uses TRBV4-1 and TRBJ2-7; tentative D call: TRBD2 (5 bases). CDR3 length: 16 amino acids. The V end was cut by 0 bases, the J end by 0 bases, with 12 bases between. From germline, CDR1 is MGHRA and CDR2 YSYEKL. The CDR3 here is CASSQEGPSRSYEQYF. For the CDR3, the DNA is TGCGCCAGCAGCCAAGAAGGCCCTAGCCGCTCCTACGAGCAGTACTTC.

The CDR3 bases are TGCGCCAGCAGCTTCATCGGGGAGGGGGAGCAGTACTTC. Protein product: CASSFIGEGEQYF. The chain carries TRBV5-1 and TRBJ2-7; 7 bases are shared with TRBD2. The CDR3 length is 13 residues. Per germline, CDR1 SGHRS and CDR2 YFSETQ. After removal of 2 bases from V and 7 bases from J, the junction contained 6 bases not matched to a gene.

V gene TRBV18 combines with J gene TRBJ2-2, with TRBD2 matching 7 bases. The CDR3 sequence is 17 residues long. Looked up from germline, CDR1 is KGHSH and CDR2 is LQKENI. V dropped 2 bases and J dropped 6; count of bases not matched to a gene: 12. CDR3 in DNA: TGTGCCAGCTCACCAGGGATCGCTAGCGGCAGATCCGGGGAGCTGTTTTTT. Encoded protein: CASSPGIASGRSGELFF.

V is TRBV25-1 and J is TRBJ1-2, with 11 bases lining up with TRBD1. Trimming removed 4 bases from V and 4 bases from J; junction bases left unmatched: 8. The CDR3 consists of 16 residues. Germline loops: CDR1 MGHDK, CDR2 SYGVNS. Here the CDR3 reads CASSGPGQGAFYGYTF. CDR3 nucleotides: TGTGCCAGCAGTGGACCTGGACAGGGGGCTTTCTATGGCTACACCTTC.

V and J are TRBV7-6 and TRBJ2-1; 8 nucleotides line up with TRBD2. The V and J ends lost 5 bases and 3 bases, in that order; junction bases with no gene match: 12. Germline lookup yields CDR1 SGHVS and CDR2 FNYEAQ. The CDR3 loop spans 17 amino acids. CDR3 amino acids: CASSAPAEREYYNEQFF. For the CDR3, the DNA is TGTGCCAGCAGCGCCCCGGCTGAGCGGGAGTACTACAATGAGCAGTTCTTC.

The J gene is TRBJ1-1, the V gene TRBV7-9; a possible D gene is TRBD1 (6 bases). The CDR3 is made up of 12 amino acids. Trimming cost V 6 bases and J 4 bases, with 9 bases left between them. Germline V gene lookup returns CDR1 SEHNR and CDR2 FQNEAQ (reference sequence). The DNA for the CDR3 is TGTGCCAGCAGAGGGACAAGCACTGAAGCTTTCTTT. This codes for CASRGTSTEAFF.

This clone came up a few times. The CDR3 DNA is TGTGCCGCCCATCCAGGACAGAACTTTGGTGGCTACACCTTC. Translation: CAAHPGQNFGGYTF. This chain joins TRBV19 and TRBJ1-2, with a possible D match to TRBD1 (6 bases). The CDR3 covers 14 residues. CDR1 and CDR2 (germline): LNHDA, SQIVND (reference sequence). V lost 11 bases and J 7 bases, leaving 23 bases between the germline ends.

This chain uses TRBV9 with TRBJ2-6; D is possibly TRBD2 (6 bases). The V gene lost 4 bases and the J gene lost 0 bases, with 17 bases spanning the gap. Germline-derived CDR1 and CDR2 are SGDLS and YYNGEE. The CDR3 is 18 residues long. The CDR3 DNA follows: TGTGCCAGCAGCCCCATAGTGGAGGACTACTCTGGGGCCAACGTCCTGACTTTC. Translation gives CASSPIVEDYSGANVLTF.

The chain couples TRBV10-3 to TRBJ2-3; no reliable D call. Germline V gives CDR1 ENHRY, CDR2 SYGVKD. This CDR3 comprises 15 residues. V lost 1 base and J 4 bases, leaving 12 bases between the germline ends. The DNA of the CDR3 is TGTGCCATCAGTGAGTTCGAGCCCCCGTCAGATACGCAGTATTTT. Its translation: CAISEFEPPSDTQYF.

The chain has TRBV3-1 (or the pseudogene TRBV3-2) and TRBJ2-1; D might be TRBD1 (5 bases). This CDR3 has 17 amino acids. Trimming left V 0 bases short and J 4 bases short, with 16 bases between. Per the germline V gene, CDR1 is LGHDT and CDR2 is YNNKEL (reference sequence). Written as DNA, the CDR3 is TGTGCCAGCAGCCAAGATGGGGCATTAGCACATTACAATGAGCAGTTCTTC. Residues: CASSQDGALAHYNEQFF.

The chain uses TRBV19 and TRBJ1-1, with TRBD1 matching over 8 bases. CDR1 LNHDA and CDR2 SQIVND come from the germline V gene (reference sequence). This CDR3 comprises 17 residues. Unmatched junction bases numbered 17, after V lost 7 bases and J lost 4 bases. The DNA for the CDR3 is TGTGCCAGTACCCACTCGAAGGGGCAGGGGGCTGGCACTGAAGCTTTCTTT. It is translated as CASTHSKGQGAGTEAFF. The variable domain in full, with the rest retrieved from reference TRBV19 and TRBJ1-1, is DGGITQSPKYLFRKEGQNVTLSCEQNLNHDAMYWYRQDPGQGLRLIYYSQIVNDFQKGDIAEGYSVSREKKESFPLTVTSAQKNPTAFYLCASTHSKGQGAGTEAFFGQGTRLTVV.

The rearrangement links TRBV12-3 or TRBV12-4 to TRBJ2-7; no clear D gene. V shed 2 bases and J shed 3 bases, with 5 bases lying between them. The CDR3 extends over 12 amino acids. CDR3: CASSLWLYEQYF. Here the CDR3 DNA reads TGTGCCAGCAGTTTATGGCTCTACGAGCAGTACTTC.